This T cell receptor beta chain stems from a study of T cells in Graves' hyperthyroidism and ophthalmopathy. Orbital computed tomography and thyroid ultrasound, together with serum TRAb and thyroxine and clinical symptoms, were used for diagnoses. This sample holds PBMCs from roughly 10 ml fresh peripheral blood. CDR3 size: 17 residues. Per germline, CDR1 MNHEY and CDR2 SMNVEV (reference sequence). The V segment lost 4 bases and the J segment 7 bases; nucleotides outside the gene matches: 12. Amplified TCR beta CDR3 regions derived from RNA transcripts. A set of HTBI primers served as the primers for a first-round RT-PCR of the TCR CDR3. TCRdb called the multiplex PCR reads again in MiXCR, with one record for every CDR3 protein. The sample lists 250,000 or so distinct CDR3 sequences; roughly 15% were seen once. Study results and caveats: Before onset, by a median of approximately 5.9 months, the model predicted ophthalmopathy. In blood, most of the thyroid clonotypes expanded above 0.001 were also present.

This clonotype was seen at least ten times. The antigen is undetermined. The rearrangement uses TRBV27 and TRBJ2-1; 11 bases map to TRBD1. The sequence derives from a woman between 50 and 59 years old with Graves' hyperthyroidism that later progressed to Graves' ophthalmopathy. The specimen sequenced was blood. Here the CDR3 DNA reads TGTGCCAGCAGTTCGGAAAGGACAGGGGGCGCACGGAATGAGCAGTTCTTC. It yields the protein CASSSERTGGARNEQFF.